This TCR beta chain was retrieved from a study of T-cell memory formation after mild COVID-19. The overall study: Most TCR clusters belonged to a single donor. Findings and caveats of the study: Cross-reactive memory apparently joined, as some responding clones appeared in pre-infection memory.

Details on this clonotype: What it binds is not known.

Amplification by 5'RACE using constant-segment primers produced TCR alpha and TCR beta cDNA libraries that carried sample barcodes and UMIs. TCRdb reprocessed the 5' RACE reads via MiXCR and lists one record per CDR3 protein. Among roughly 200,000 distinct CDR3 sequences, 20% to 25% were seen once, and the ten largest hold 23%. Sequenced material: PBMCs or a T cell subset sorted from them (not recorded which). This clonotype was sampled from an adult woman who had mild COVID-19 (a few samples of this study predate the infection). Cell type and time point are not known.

The CDR3 is CASSLAGEIPLYGYTF. CDR3 nucleotides: TGTGCCAGCAGTTTGGCAGGGGAGATCCCCCTCTATGGCTACACCTTC. The chain has TRBV12-3 or TRBV12-4 and TRBJ1-2, with a possible D match to TRBD1 (6 bases). The CDR3 is 16 amino acids. V was clipped by 3 bases and J by 4 bases, with 18 bases between them.